This is a list of T cell receptor beta chains from one sample in a study of OX40 agonist ivuxolimab in advanced cancers. TCRdb's table, derived via immunoSEQ multiplex PCR, lists solely in-frame clones and lacks some. This table has some 58,000 clones, 85% to 90% appearing once. The sample here was CD4+ or CD8+ T cells sorted from blood, taken in a trial of the OX40 agonist ivuxolimab. Every receptor here comes from an adult with an advanced solid tumor such as melanoma, head and neck, liver or kidney cancer. Both conserved end residues are part of each CDR3. The D gene is left open where the match is weak. Clone size is not always given. Where it is, it says once, few, many or a class for expanded clones.

d_gene	v_gene	j_gene	abundance	CDR3aa	CDR3nt
TRBD1	TRBV2	TRBJ1-1	-	CASSSDRGNTEAFF	TGTGCCAGCAGCTCTGACAGGGGGAACACTGAAGCTTTCTTT
-	TRBV5-1	TRBJ1-1	-	CASSPLTGTEAFF	TGCGCCAGCAGCCCACTGACTGGCACTGAAGCTTTCTTT
-	TRBV11-2	TRBJ2-6	-	CASSFGSLRANVLTF	TGTGCCAGCAGCTTCGGATCTCTTCGGGCCAACGTCCTGACTTTC
TRBD1	TRBV6-1	TRBJ2-5	-	CASVSGGANDETQYF	TGTGCCAGCGTCTCAGGGGGCGCCAATGATGAGACCCAGTACTTC
-	TRBV5-1	TRBJ2-5	-	CASSSKRLAQETQYF	TGCGCCAGCAGCTCAAAACGACTCGCGCAAGAGACCCAGTACTTC
TRBD1	TRBV9	TRBJ1-6	-	CASSPRDRGNNSPLHF	TGTGCCAGCAGCCCCCGGGACAGGGGGAATAATTCACCCCTCCACTTT
-	TRBV19	TRBJ2-2	once	CASTGGPTGELFF	TGTGCCAGTACGGGGGGCCCGACCGGGGAGCTGTTTTTT
-	TRBV19	TRBJ2-1	few	CASSITGREREQFF	TGTGCCAGTAGTATCACGGGGAGAGAAAGGGAGCAGTTCTTC
-	TRBV7-2	TRBJ1-2	-	CASRVRSDGIYGYTF	TGTGCCAGCAGAGTCCGGTCGGACGGAATTTATGGCTACACCTTC
-	TRBV30	TRBJ1-2	-	CAWSSSNYGYTF	TGTGCCTGGAGTAGTAGCAACTATGGCTACACCTTC
-	TRBV2	TRBJ1-4	-	CASSDRSRQLAEKLFF	TGTGCCAGCAGTGACCGTTCCCGACAGCTAGCTGAAAAACTGTTTTTT
-	TRBV7-9	TRBJ1-3	-	CASSNNWDGNTIYF	TGTGCCAGCAGCAACAATTGGGACGGAAACACCATATATTTT
-	TRBV19	TRBJ1-1	few	CASSITMNTEAFF	TGTGCCAGTAGTATAACCATGAACACTGAAGCTTTCTTT
-	TRBV10-1	TRBJ2-3	-	CASSEFRGADTQYF	TGCGCCAGCAGTGAGTTTAGGGGGGCAGATACGCAGTATTTT
TRBD1	TRBV7-8	TRBJ2-3	-	CASGRDSGTDTQYF	TGTGCCAGCGGCCGGGACAGTGGAACAGATACGCAGTATTTT
-	TRBV5-1	TRBJ2-2	-	CASSTTNTGELFF	TGCGCCAGCAGCACAACCAACACCGGTGAGCTGTTTTTT
TRBD1	TRBV5-1	TRBJ2-2	-	CASSRTGGTGELFF	TGCGCCAGCAGCCGGACAGGGGGAACCGGGGAGCTGTTTTTT
-	TRBV6-5	TRBJ2-7	-	CASSSGFEQYF	TGTGCCAGCAGTTCAGGGTTCGAGCAGTACTTC
-	TRBV30	TRBJ1-3	-	CAWKRGFTIYF	TGTGCCTGGAAGAGGGGGTTCACCATATATTTT
-	TRBV7-3	TRBJ1-3	-	CASSLTQAAGNTIYF	TGTGCCAGCAGCTTAACTCAGGCTGCTGGAAACACCATATATTTT
-	TRBV28	TRBJ1-5	-	CASEQGGRASFNQPQHF	TGTGCCAGCGAACAGGGAGGCAGGGCGTCTTTCAATCAGCCCCAGCATTTT
-	TRBV11-2	TRBJ1-2	-	CASSLDHSRGYTF	TGTGCCAGCAGCTTAGATCATAGCCGGGGCTACACCTTC
-	TRBV10-3	TRBJ2-7	-	CAISEGGRGALGEQYF	TGTGCCATCAGTGAGGGAGGTAGGGGAGCCTTGGGCGAGCAGTACTTC
-	TRBV5-1	TRBJ1-1	-	CASSLGEGRTEAFF	TGCGCCAGCAGCTTGGGGGAAGGGAGGACTGAAGCTTTCTTT
-	TRBV5-1	TRBJ2-5	few	CASSLGIQETQYF	TGCGCCAGCAGCTTGGGAATCCAAGAGACCCAGTACTTC
-	TRBV27	TRBJ1-1	once	CASSPLSGRETEAFF	TGTGCCAGCAGTCCCCTCTCGGGGAGGGAGACTGAAGCTTTCTTT
-	TRBV5-1	TRBJ2-2	-	CASSRGSNTGELFF	TGCGCCAGCAGCCGGGGGTCGAACACCGGGGAGCTGTTTTTT
TRBD1	TRBV5-6	TRBJ1-1	-	CASSLLTGGLSTEAFF	TGTGCCAGCAGCTTGCTCACAGGGGGCTTGAGCACTGAAGCTTTCTTT
-	TRBV5-1	TRBJ2-2	-	CASSLAANTGELFF	TGCGCCAGCAGCTTGGCAGCGAACACCGGGGAGCTGTTTTTT
-	TRBV9	TRBJ2-1	-	CASSVVSSLHNEQFF	TGTGCCAGCAGCGTAGTGTCTAGTCTCCACAATGAGCAGTTCTTC
-	TRBV6-1	TRBJ2-1	-	CASSDSSYNEQFF	TGTGCCAGCAGTGATTCCTCCTACAATGAGCAGTTCTTC
-	TRBV19	TRBJ1-6	-	CASREDGNSPLHF	TGTGCCAGCAGGGAGGACGGTAATTCACCCCTCCACTTT
TRBD1	TRBV5-1	TRBJ2-2	once	CASWAGGANTGELFF	TGCGCCAGTTGGGCAGGGGGCGCGAACACCGGGGAGCTGTTTTTT
TRBD1	TRBV15	TRBJ1-6	-	CATSRGIGQGGSPLHF	TGTGCCACCAGCAGAGGGATCGGGCAGGGGGGTTCACCCCTCCACTTT
-	TRBV10-3	TRBJ2-7	few	CAISELAEYEQYF	TGTGCCATCAGTGAGCTCGCGGAGTACGAGCAGTACTTC
TRBD1	TRBV4-1	TRBJ1-2	once	CASSQGLRGRKGYGYTF	TGCGCCAGCAGCCAAGGCCTGAGGGGGCGAAAGGGCTATGGCTACACCTTC
TRBD1	TRBV27	TRBJ1-5	-	CASSPDRDQPQHF	TGTGCCAGCAGTCCGGACAGGGATCAGCCCCAGCATTTT
-	TRBV5-4	TRBJ1-1	-	CASSLTQGNTEAFF	TGTGCCAGCAGCTTAACCCAGGGTAACACTGAAGCTTTCTTT
TRBD2	TRBV5-6	TRBJ2-7	-	CASSKFSGGSSYEQYF	TGTGCCAGCAGCAAATTTAGCGGGGGGTCCTCCTACGAGCAGTACTTC
-	TRBV11-3	TRBJ2-5	-	CASSLFGETQYF	TGTGCCAGCAGCTTATTCGGAGAGACCCAGTACTTC
TRBD1	TRBV5-6	TRBJ1-2	-	CASSLGQGNYGYTF	TGTGCCAGCAGCTTAGGACAGGGGAACTATGGCTACACCTTC
-	TRBV7-7	TRBJ2-6	-	CASSPYRVPQSRANVLTF	TGTGCCAGCAGCCCGTACCGAGTGCCACAAAGTCGGGCCAACGTCCTGACTTTC
TRBD1	TRBV28	TRBJ1-6	-	CASYSGQDNSPLHF	TGTGCCAGTTACTCCGGACAGGATAATTCACCCCTCCACTTT
-	TRBV30	TRBJ1-5	-	CAWSFASNQPQHF	TGTGCCTGGAGTTTTGCATCGAATCAGCCCCAGCATTTT
-	TRBV27	TRBJ1-5	-	CASTMRRGSQPQHF	TGTGCCAGCACCATGAGAAGGGGTTCTCAGCCCCAGCATTTT
TRBD1	TRBV5-6	TRBJ2-7	-	CASSYRDRDHEQYF	TGTGCCAGCAGCTATCGGGACAGGGACCACGAGCAGTACTTC
TRBD1	TRBV30	TRBJ1-6	-	CAWSIGTANSPLHF	TGTGCCTGGAGTATCGGGACAGCTAATTCACCCCTCCACTTT
-	TRBV5-5	TRBJ1-1	-	CASSLSGLANTEAFF	TGTGCCAGCAGCTTATCAGGGTTGGCGAACACTGAAGCTTTCTTT
TRBD1	TRBV10-3	TRBJ1-4	-	CAIRQGQGRSNEKLFF	TGTGCCATCAGGCAAGGACAGGGGAGGTCTAATGAAAAACTGTTTTTT
-	TRBV2	TRBJ1-1	-	CASSGPENTEAFF	TGTGCCAGCAGTGGTCCCGAGAACACTGAAGCTTTCTTT